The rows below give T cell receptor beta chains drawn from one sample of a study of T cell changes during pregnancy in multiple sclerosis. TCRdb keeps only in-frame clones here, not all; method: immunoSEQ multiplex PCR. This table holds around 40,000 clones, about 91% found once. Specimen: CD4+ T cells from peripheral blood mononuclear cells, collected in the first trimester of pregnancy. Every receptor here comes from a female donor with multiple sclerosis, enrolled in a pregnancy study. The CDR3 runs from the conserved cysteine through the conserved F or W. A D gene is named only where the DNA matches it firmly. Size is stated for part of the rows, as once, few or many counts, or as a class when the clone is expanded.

CDR3aa: CASSTAGTNEKLFF
CDR3nt: TGTGCCAGTAGTACAGCCGGGACAAATGAAAAACTGTTTTTT
d_gene: NA
abundance: NA
v_gene: TRBV19
j_gene: TRBJ1-4

CDR3aa: CASSPTGTANTEAFF
CDR3nt: TGTGCCAGCAGCCCAACCGGGACAGCGAACACTGAAGCTTTCTTT
d_gene: TRBD1
abundance: NA
v_gene: TRBV9
j_gene: TRBJ1-1

CDR3aa: CASSLGGQHHYEQYF
CDR3nt: TGTGCCAGCAGCTTAGGGGGACAACACCACTACGAGCAGTACTTC
d_gene: NA
abundance: NA
v_gene: TRBV7-2
j_gene: TRBJ2-7

CDR3aa: CASSLVGGSHHEQYF
CDR3nt: TGTGCCAGCAGCTTGGTCGGCGGGAGTCACCACGAGCAGTACTTC
d_gene: TRBD2
abundance: NA
v_gene: TRBV5-4
j_gene: TRBJ2-7

CDR3aa: CASSTTSGVLGTQYF
CDR3nt: TGTGCCAGCAGTACGACTAGCGGGGTGCTAGGTACGCAGTATTTT
d_gene: TRBD2
abundance: NA
v_gene: TRBV27
j_gene: TRBJ2-3

CDR3aa: CASSAGTSGGGEQFF
CDR3nt: TGTGCCAGCAGTGCCGGGACTAGCGGGGGTGGTGAGCAGTTCTTC
d_gene: TRBD2
abundance: NA
v_gene: TRBV6-4
j_gene: TRBJ2-1

CDR3aa: CASSPTYNEQFF
CDR3nt: TGTGCCAGCTCACCCACTTACAATGAGCAGTTCTTC
d_gene: NA
abundance: NA
v_gene: TRBV18
j_gene: TRBJ2-1

CDR3aa: CASSPRTSSTVYEQYF
CDR3nt: TGTGCCAGCAGCCCCAGGACTAGCAGCACTGTCTACGAGCAGTACTTC
d_gene: TRBD2
abundance: NA
v_gene: TRBV5-6
j_gene: TRBJ2-7

CDR3aa: CASSLQAGVGADTQYF
CDR3nt: TGCGCCAGCAGCTTGCAAGCGGGAGTAGGTGCAGATACGCAGTATTTT
d_gene: TRBD2
abundance: NA
v_gene: TRBV5-1
j_gene: TRBJ2-3

CDR3aa: CASSLAAGEYNEQFF
CDR3nt: TGTGCCAGCAGCTTAGCTGCGGGAGAGTACAATGAGCAGTTCTTC
d_gene: TRBD2
abundance: NA
v_gene: TRBV7-2
j_gene: TRBJ2-1

CDR3aa: CASSLSLSTDTQYF
CDR3nt: TGTGCCAGCAGTTTATCCCTTTCCACAGATACGCAGTATTTT
d_gene: NA
abundance: NA
v_gene: TRBV27
j_gene: TRBJ2-3

CDR3aa: CASSPDTTGLDTQYF
CDR3nt: TGTGCCAGCAGTCCAGACACTACAGGGTTAGATACGCAGTATTTT
d_gene: NA
abundance: NA
v_gene: TRBV2
j_gene: TRBJ2-3

CDR3aa: CASKTGANTGELFF
CDR3nt: TGTGCCAGTAAAACAGGAGCGAACACCGGGGAGCTGTTTTTT
d_gene: NA
abundance: NA
v_gene: TRBV19
j_gene: TRBJ2-2

CDR3aa: CASSFTSSEQYF
CDR3nt: TGTGCCAGCAGCTTTACAAGTTCCGAGCAGTACTTC
d_gene: NA
abundance: NA
v_gene: TRBV7-8
j_gene: TRBJ2-7

CDR3aa: CASSLEVGDEQYF
CDR3nt: TGTGCCAGCAGCTTAGAAGTCGGGGACGAGCAGTACTTC
d_gene: NA
abundance: NA
v_gene: TRBV7-2
j_gene: TRBJ2-7

CDR3aa: CASSPRTSPGTSGSGSYEQYF
CDR3nt: TGTGCCAGCAGCCCCCGAACTAGCCCCGGGACTAGCGGGAGTGGGTCCTACGAGCAGTACTTC
d_gene: TRBD2
abundance: NA
v_gene: TRBV9
j_gene: TRBJ2-7

CDR3aa: CAISESLGNTEAFF
CDR3nt: TGTGCCATCAGTGAGTCACTTGGGAACACTGAAGCTTTCTTT
d_gene: NA
abundance: NA
v_gene: TRBV10-3
j_gene: TRBJ1-1

CDR3aa: CASSPWAGGNEQFF
CDR3nt: TGTGCCAGTAGCCCTTGGGCGGGAGGCAATGAGCAGTTCTTC
d_gene: TRBD2
abundance: NA
v_gene: TRBV19
j_gene: TRBJ2-1

CDR3aa: CASSTRAANYGYTF
CDR3nt: TGTGCCAGCAGTACCAGGGCGGCTAACTATGGCTACACCTTC
d_gene: NA
abundance: NA
v_gene: TRBV11-1
j_gene: TRBJ1-2

CDR3aa: CASSPPEDLSGNTIYF
CDR3nt: TGTGCCAGCTCACCACCGGAGGATCTCTCTGGAAACACCATATATTTT
d_gene: NA
abundance: NA
v_gene: TRBV18
j_gene: TRBJ1-3

CDR3aa: CASNEGVKGNQPQHF
CDR3nt: TGTGCCAGCAACGAGGGGGTCAAGGGCAATCAGCCCCAGCATTTT
d_gene: NA
abundance: NA
v_gene: TRBV2
j_gene: TRBJ1-5

CDR3aa: CASSSQSDTQYF
CDR3nt: TGTGCCAGCAGTTCCCAGTCAGATACGCAGTATTTT
d_gene: NA
abundance: NA
v_gene: TRBV28
j_gene: TRBJ2-3

CDR3aa: CASSEVDLAAGNTIYF
CDR3nt: TGTGCCAGCAGTGAGGTAGATCTAGCCGCTGGAAACACCATATATTTT
d_gene: NA
abundance: few
v_gene: TRBV2
j_gene: TRBJ1-3

CDR3aa: CASSLGGREPSGKSYEQYF
CDR3nt: TGCGCCAGCAGCTTGGGCGGGCGGGAGCCTAGCGGGAAGTCCTACGAGCAGTACTTC
d_gene: TRBD2
abundance: NA
v_gene: TRBV5-1
j_gene: TRBJ2-7

CDR3aa: CASSTGTGYYEQYF
CDR3nt: TGCGCCAGCAGCACCGGGACAGGGTACTACGAGCAGTACTTC
d_gene: TRBD1
abundance: NA
v_gene: TRBV5-1
j_gene: TRBJ2-7

CDR3aa: CASSGGSSYNEQFF
CDR3nt: TGTGCCAGCAGTGGCGGGAGCTCCTACAATGAGCAGTTCTTC
d_gene: TRBD2
abundance: NA
v_gene: TRBV6-4
j_gene: TRBJ2-1

CDR3aa: CASSPLGQGVYEQYF
CDR3nt: TGTGCCAGCAGCCCCCTAGGGCAGGGCGTCTACGAGCAGTACTTC
d_gene: NA
abundance: NA
v_gene: TRBV7-2
j_gene: TRBJ2-7

CDR3aa: CASSYGQGSGELFF
CDR3nt: TGTGCCAGCAGCTACGGACAGGGGTCCGGGGAGCTGTTTTTT
d_gene: TRBD1
abundance: NA
v_gene: TRBV6-6
j_gene: TRBJ2-2

CDR3aa: CASRQASLDSKNIQYF
CDR3nt: TGTGCCAGTCGCCAAGCCTCCCTTGACAGCAAAAACATTCAGTACTTC
d_gene: NA
abundance: NA
v_gene: TRBV19
j_gene: TRBJ2-4

CDR3aa: CASSLGQVVGYEQYF
CDR3nt: TGTGCCAGCAGCTTAGGACAGGTGGTTGGCTACGAGCAGTACTTC
d_gene: NA
abundance: NA
v_gene: TRBV7-2
j_gene: TRBJ2-7

CDR3aa: CASSDREGNTIYF
CDR3nt: TGTGCCAGCAGTGACCGGGAGGGAAACACCATATATTTT
d_gene: NA
abundance: few
v_gene: TRBV2
j_gene: TRBJ1-3

CDR3aa: CAWDGLAGTDTQYF
CDR3nt: TGTGCCTGGGATGGACTAGCGGGCACAGATACGCAGTATTTT
d_gene: TRBD2
abundance: NA
v_gene: TRBV30
j_gene: TRBJ2-3